The subject of this entry is one TCR beta chain. What antigen it recognizes has not been identified. The input lacks base qualities; no much larger clone sits a single base away. From the cysteine up to the phenylalanine, the CDR3 has a length of 15 residues. The read is trimmed to its CDR3 DNA, 45 bases read in frame from base 1. CDR1 and CDR2, looked up from the germline V gene, are ENHRY and SYGVKD. V and J are truncated by 5 bases and 1 base respectively, leaving an intervening sequence of 12 bases. The data derive from a study of cytomegalovirus exposure and HLA in healthy donors (dated by TCRdb to about 2017). For the study in its entirety: In an earlier analysis of 450 to 750 of the donors, 250 to 350 Gb of sequence data and some 100 million unique TCR beta sequences from about 179 million T cells were reported. To study patterns of TCR occurrence, a later analysis re-analyzed previously published TCR beta repertoires from more than 550 donors and added high-resolution HLA genotyping. To predict cytomegalovirus infection status, the study brought together high-throughput TCR immunosequencing, statistical association of individual TCRs with disease status, and machine learning. The T cell repertoires of under 750 subjects were profiled by immunosequencing and related to cytomegalovirus serostatus. Approximately 310 gigabases of sequencing data and roughly 81 million unique TCR sequences made up an early release that covered about 640 HLA-typed donors. The genetic ancestry cluster associated with self-reported Caucasian donors included 70% to 85% of the approximately 430 genotyped donors. HLA typing covered class I and class II loci at four-digit resolution. Across around 400 genotyped donors of the cohort, an average of about 240,000 unique TCR beta nucleotide sequences per donor were sequenced, and roughly 20% of those sequences were non-productive. Alongside the repertoire data, information on donor age, sex, ethnicity and CMV serostatus was compiled. About five DR-DQ haplotypes were treated as single units for association and clustering because of strong linkage in the cohort. The study aimed to test whether cataloging public T cell receptors could reveal signatures of past pathogen exposure. The number of donors typed differed by locus, with about 629-630 for A, B, C, DRB1 and DQB1, over 500 for DQA1, 600 to 610 for DPA1, and roughly 450 for DPB1. Every discovery cohort repertoire had been produced on one sequencing platform. A later genetic analysis used genome-wide SNP genotypes for 398 of the 666 donors, treating that subset as a discovery cohort. Rather than drawing on any new phenotypic data, the later analysis identified candidate immune exposures from TCR beta sequences and the way those sequences occurred across donors. To decide whether each TCR beta V gene segment behaved as functional or pseudogenic, an earlier analysis of fewer than 750 of the donors relied on high-throughput TCR beta sequencing. Besides the first cohort of 666 subjects, a separate validation cohort made up of over 95 different subjects was used.

The library was prepared using the immunoSEQ multiplex PCR assay. The multiplex PCR relied on a mix of 60 forward primers for TCR Vbeta segments and 13 reverse primers for TCR Jbeta segments. A multiplex PCR assay on genomic DNA amplified the CDR3 region of rearranged TCR beta genes. On the Illumina HiSeq System, the amplified TCR beta libraries were sequenced as 87-base-pair reads. In the source study's methods: A later analysis tallied 80 million to 95 million unique TCR beta chains across the 660 or so repertoires, and approximately 11 million of those chains were shared by two or more donors. To remove PCR and sequencing errors, raw reads were error-corrected and collapsed into unique sequences using a nearest-neighbor algorithm that merged closely related sequences. V, D and J gene segments were assigned by aligning CDR3 sequences to IMGT reference sequences. For a sequence to be retained, a match of at least six nucleotides was required to both a V gene segment and a J gene segment. Rearrangements were called productive when the CDR3 lacked stop codons and stayed in frame with V and J; all others were non-productive. Following IMGT convention, CDR3 was defined as the stretch from the second conserved V-encoded cysteine to the conserved J-encoded phenylalanine. The earlier analysis of about 500 of the donors excluded sequences that lacked an unambiguous match to a single V gene segment. In an earlier analysis of several hundred of the donors, V segments were called functional above 56.7% productive rearrangements and were called segregating when the between-donor standard deviation exceeded 5%. A statistical classification framework was built for diagnosing cytomegalovirus status from the catalog of TCR beta chain sequences. In a later analysis, TCR nucleotide sequences were compared against IMGT/GENE-DB human TR gene sequences so that V and J genes could be assigned. Using the TCRdist pipeline, a later analysis assigned CDR3 sequences along with most-parsimonious VDJ recombination scenarios. In a later analysis, each TCR beta chain was defined by its CDR3 amino acid sequence together with its V-gene family, and reads without a unique V-gene family were excluded. As a way to deal with suspected cross-contamination and a sequencing artifact, a later analysis dropped approximately 570 nucleotide sequences that were highly shared and had low generation probability. In a later analysis, a clonal expansion index was calculated for each public chain from normalized within-repertoire ranks of inferred template counts. In a later analysis, generation probabilities were computed with a VDJ recombination model fitted to out-of-frame rearrangements, and the resulting probabilities were checked against IGoR. Hypergeometric tests were used in a later analysis to score TCR-TCR, TCR-HLA and TCR-CMV co-occurrence, with a repertoire-size bias correction applied to the TCR pairs. A later analysis estimated false discovery rates by permuting HLA or CMV assignments 20 times. In a later analysis, co-occurring TCRs were grouped with DBSCAN, and TCRdist sequence similarity was added when clustering was performed within HLA-allele-positive subsets. Repertoires with fewer than 30,000 or more than 120,000 public chains, plus five repertoires with anomalous nucleotide sharing, were excluded from co-occurrence clustering. TCRdb limited this immuneACCESS table to in-frame rearrangements with V and J called. A share of clones is missing; checked studies link under half to unresolved V genes, and the rest is unexplained. That table supplies the V and J calls and clone size; D and trimming were determined from the DNA. The sample profile shows over 100,000 clones; around 60% of them were found once. The top ten hold 9% to 10% of the sample.

The cohort comprised hundreds of healthy bone marrow donors. At the time of sampling, all cohort members were nominally healthy, though unrecorded immune exposures were likely present. The donor tested CMV seropositive, placing the donor among the 250 to 350 seropositive members of the cohort. Every donor gave a peripheral blood sample, and the peripheral blood mononuclear cells from that sample were used for TCR beta sequencing. Genomic DNA was extracted from the blood cell samples with the Qiagen DNeasy Blood Extraction Kit. Points the paper makes about the study in general: In this cohort, only TCR beta chains were sequenced, and detectable features were limited by the absence of alpha or paired-chain data. The study gave a list of some 150 TCR beta chains associated with cytomegalovirus. In both the original and validation cohorts, the classifier was reported to diagnose cytomegalovirus status with high specificity and sensitivity. HLA typing was unavailable for some donors at each locus, so association tests used only the typed subset. The presence/absence analyses assumed that sequencing depth was roughly uniform across donors, and that assumption may not be true. In a later analysis, several top co-occurrence clusters were reported to appear linked to parvovirus B19, influenza, CMV and Epstein-Barr virus. In a later analysis, the rate of TCR association differed among HLA loci, with DRB1 alleles having the most associated TCRs and HLA-C alleles having the fewest. A cluster of highly shared sequence variants was judged likely to represent a technical artifact of the sequencing pipeline. Correlated functional status among segregating V segments might be attributable to linkage disequilibrium, but an unknown experimental factor could not be ruled out. The 87-base-pair reads could not distinguish some IMGT-functional V segments, including TRBV6-2 and TRBV6-3, so those segments were excluded. At a false discovery rate of 0.05, a later analysis linked fewer than 20,000 TCR beta sequences to specific HLA alleles. A further reported finding was that TCR beta sequences accurately predicted the HLA-A and HLA-B alleles for most subjects in the first cohort. In a later genetic analysis, fewer N-insertions in productive TCRs were reported among donors in an Asian-associated ancestry cluster than the approximately 710-donor mean. According to a later analysis, most CMV-associated TCR beta chains appeared to be HLA-restricted, and the HLA associations seemed to be driven largely by CMV exposure. When HLA alleles, especially DR and DQ, strongly co-occurred, TCR associations were difficult to assign to individual alleles. Broadly in line with IMGT annotations, most TCR beta V segments showed up in productive rearrangements about 87% or about 30% of the time in an earlier analysis of 587 of the donors. Most TCR sequences were observed very rarely across donors, whereas some public TCRs were present in many individuals. An association between a missense DCLRE1C variant and V-gene and J-gene trimming of TCR beta chains was found in a later genetic analysis and replicated in an independent cohort. It was suggested by the authors that the approach could potentially be generalized to other disease states and immunological phenotypes. In vitro tests confirmed that three of the cytomegalovirus-associated TCR beta chains recognize cytomegalovirus antigens. In a later analysis, HLA-associated TCR beta chains were found to be more clonally expanded and to have lower generation probabilities than equally common non-associated chains. Seventeen rarely observed V segments, including chromosome 9 orphons, were excluded from the earlier analysis of almost 600 of the donors because counts were too low. CMV serostatus was the only immune exposure information available for the cohort.

The sequence was collected from a man aged 35-49 years in good health and CMV-seropositive. The chain links TRBV10-3 with TRBJ1-5; TRBD1 is possibly the D segment (5 matching bases). Sample: PBMCs. The DNA sequence is given as TGTGCCATCAGTCCCGACGGGGGGAGCAATCAGCCCCAGCATTTT. It encodes CAISPDGGSNQPQHF.